A selection of T cell receptor beta chains follows, all from one sample in a study of blood T cell repertoires in COVID-19. Clones were read by immunoSEQ multiplex PCR, and TCRdb kept only the in-frame ones, dropping some. This table holds roughly 60,000 clones, 75% to 85% found once. The sequencing input was peripheral blood. These receptors came from a man in his fifties with COVID-19, enrolled during active disease. CDR3s include the opening cysteine and the closing phenylalanine or tryptophan. The order of the fields is CDR3 protein, CDR3 DNA, CDR3 length, D gene, J gene, V gene, clone size. A D gene is named only where the DNA matches it firmly. Rows may omit the clone size; those that give it use once, few, many or a size class.

CASTARDRSNQPQHF,TGTGCCAGTACTGCCCGGGACAGGAGCAATCAGCCCCAGCATTTT,15,TRBD1,TRBJ1-5,TRBV19,-
CASSQVGGGVNEKLFF,TGTGCCAGCAGCCAAGTTGGTGGAGGAGTCAATGAAAAACTGTTTTTT,16,-,TRBJ1-4,TRBV3-1/TRBV3-2,-
CASSTDSNYGYTF,TGTGCCAGCTCGACAGATTCTAACTATGGCTACACCTTC,13,-,TRBJ1-2,TRBV18,-
CSASGGQGARQPQHF,TGCAGTGCTAGTGGGGGACAGGGGGCTAGGCAGCCCCAGCATTTT,15,TRBD1,TRBJ1-5,TRBV20-1,-
CASSAQGAKYEQYF,TGTGCCAGCAGCGCACAGGGGGCGAAATACGAGCAGTACTTC,14,TRBD1,TRBJ2-7,TRBV5-4,-
CASSPGISGNTIYF,TGTGCCAGCAGTCCGGGGATTTCTGGAAACACCATATATTTT,14,-,TRBJ1-3,TRBV27,-
CASNRDSFTGELFF,TGTGCCAGCAACCGGGACAGCTTCACCGGGGAGCTGTTTTTT,14,TRBD1,TRBJ2-2,TRBV9,-
CASTDRAKETQYF,TGCGCCAGTACCGACAGGGCCAAAGAGACCCAGTACTTC,13,TRBD1,TRBJ2-5,TRBV5-1,-
CASSLTPSYRVSRYEQYF,TGTGCCAGCAGCTTAACTCCTTCCTACAGGGTGTCCCGCTACGAGCAGTACTTC,18,-,TRBJ2-7,TRBV7-2,-
CAWSADRSYEQYF,TGTGCCTGGAGTGCTGACAGGTCCTACGAGCAGTACTTC,13,-,TRBJ2-7,TRBV30,-
CASSLGFGGYEQYF,TGTGCCAGCAGCTTAGGCTTTGGAGGCTACGAGCAGTACTTC,14,-,TRBJ2-7,TRBV7-2,-
CASKREDTGELFF,TGTGCCAGCAAGCGGGAGGACACCGGGGAGCTGTTTTTT,13,TRBD2,TRBJ2-2,TRBV6-4,few
CASSYPGQMNTEAFF,TGTGCCAGCAGTTACCCGGGACAAATGAACACTGAAGCTTTCTTT,15,-,TRBJ1-1,TRBV6-6,-
CASSTNPGEFQETQYF,TGTGCCAGCAGCACCAATCCGGGAGAATTTCAGGAGACCCAGTACTTC,16,-,TRBJ2-5,TRBV7-2,-
CASSLDRGPPKNIQYF,TGTGCCAGCAGTTTAGACAGGGGGCCTCCCAAAAACATTCAGTACTTC,16,TRBD1,TRBJ2-4,TRBV28,-
CASSQPGRSYEQYF,TGCGCCAGCAGCCAACCGGGGAGATCCTACGAGCAGTACTTC,14,-,TRBJ2-7,TRBV4-1,once
CASRTGTGGAHEQYF,TGCGCCAGCCGAACCGGGACAGGGGGCGCCCACGAGCAGTACTTC,15,TRBD1,TRBJ2-7,TRBV5-1,-
CASSVDGTSRTDTQYF,TGTGCCAGCAGCGTAGACGGGACTAGCCGCACAGATACGCAGTATTTT,16,TRBD2,TRBJ2-3,TRBV9,-
CASSQDTGRGRQDTQYF,TGCGCCAGCAGCCAAGATACAGGGCGTGGGCGCCAAGATACGCAGTATTTT,17,-,TRBJ2-3,TRBV4-1,-
CASSPRPPGQGGNTIYF,TGTGCCAGCTCACCCCGGCCCCCGGGACAGGGAGGAAACACCATATATTTT,17,TRBD1,TRBJ1-3,TRBV18,once
CASGRQGASRETQYF,TGCGCCAGCGGCCGACAGGGGGCGAGTAGAGAGACCCAGTACTTC,15,TRBD1,TRBJ2-5,TRBV5-1,-
CSVEESRERQPQHF,TGCAGCGTTGAAGAAAGTAGGGAGCGACAGCCCCAGCATTTT,14,-,TRBJ1-5,TRBV29-1,-
CASSRAYEQYF,TGTGCCAGCAGTCGTGCCTACGAGCAGTACTTC,11,-,TRBJ2-7,TRBV7-9,-
CAFSVGLLDTQYF,TGTGCCTTCTCAGTGGGACTTTTAGATACGCAGTATTTT,13,-,TRBJ2-3,TRBV18,once
CASSYAGGRGEQYF,TGTGCCAGCAGTTACGCGGGCGGTCGGGGGGAGCAGTACTTC,14,-,TRBJ2-7,TRBV6-2/TRBV6-3,-
CASSIVGTSGSDEQFF,TGTGCCAGTAGTATTGTTGGGACTAGCGGGAGTGATGAGCAGTTCTTC,16,TRBD2,TRBJ2-1,TRBV19,-
CASSLYKGALLNTEAFF,TGTGCCAGCAGCTTATATAAGGGGGCCCTACTGAACACTGAAGCTTTCTTT,17,TRBD1,TRBJ1-1,TRBV7-2,-
CASSLVASGRKRGTGELFF,TGTGCCAGCAGTTTAGTGGCTAGCGGGAGGAAACGTGGCACCGGGGAGCTGTTTTTT,19,TRBD2,TRBJ2-2,TRBV28,-
CAISESTAYEQYF,TGTGCCATCAGTGAGTCGACAGCGTACGAGCAGTACTTC,13,-,TRBJ2-7,TRBV10-3,-
CASMRGGDGNQPQHF,TGTGCCAGCATGAGAGGAGGTGATGGCAATCAGCCCCAGCATTTT,15,-,TRBJ1-5,TRBV6-5,-
CASSKSEGGYNEQFF,TGTGCCAGCAGCAAATCGGAGGGCGGCTACAATGAGCAGTTCTTC,15,-,TRBJ2-1,TRBV6-2/TRBV6-3,few
CSVTSGSWNEQFF,TGCAGCGTAACTAGCGGGAGTTGGAATGAGCAGTTCTTC,13,TRBD2,TRBJ2-1,TRBV29-1,-
CASSLPSAGTGFSYEQYF,TGCGCCAGCAGCTTGCCCTCGGCCGGGACAGGGTTCTCCTACGAGCAGTACTTC,18,TRBD1,TRBJ2-7,TRBV5-1,-
CASSQDQGQGYGYTF,TGTGCCAGCAGCCAAGATCAGGGGCAGGGCTACGGCTACACCTTC,15,-,TRBJ1-2,TRBV4-2,-
CASSQELEGVEQYF,TGTGCCAGCAGCCAAGAGTTAGAAGGGGTCGAGCAGTACTTC,14,-,TRBJ2-7,TRBV4-2,-
CASSLDGQAGEIYETQYF,TGTGCCAGCAGCTTAGATGGCCAAGCGGGAGAGATTTATGAGACCCAGTACTTC,18,TRBD2,TRBJ2-5,TRBV7-6,-
CAISGKGGTEAFF,TGTGCCATCAGTGGAAAGGGGGGGACTGAAGCTTTCTTT,13,-,TRBJ1-1,TRBV10-3,-
CASSLLGGANSPLHF,TGTGCCAGCAGCTTATTGGGTGGGGCAAATTCACCCCTCCACTTT,15,-,TRBJ1-6,TRBV7-6,-
CASTRAPSLSGANVLTF,TGTGCCAGCACGAGGGCACCCTCGCTTTCTGGGGCCAACGTCCTGACTTTC,17,-,TRBJ2-6,TRBV7-2,-
CASKRPISSNQPQHF,TGTGCCAGCAAGAGGCCGATAAGTAGCAATCAGCCCCAGCATTTT,15,-,TRBJ1-5,TRBV4-2,-
CSVGWGGEGYEQYF,TGCAGCGTTGGATGGGGGGGAGAGGGCTACGAGCAGTACTTC,14,TRBD2,TRBJ2-7,TRBV29-1,-
CASSLTRDRGGTEAFF,TGTGCCAGCAGCTTAACACGGGACAGGGGGGGCACTGAAGCTTTCTTT,16,TRBD1,TRBJ1-1,TRBV7-8,-
CSASKGRANEQFF,TGCAGTGCTAGTAAAGGGAGAGCGAATGAGCAGTTCTTC,13,-,TRBJ2-1,TRBV20-1,-
CASSRDGGISGELFF,TGTGCCAGCAGCCGGGATGGCGGGATCTCCGGGGAGCTGTTTTTT,15,-,TRBJ2-2,TRBV7-9,-
CASSLRGRNTEAFF,TGTGCCAGCAGTTTAAGGGGGCGTAACACTGAAGCTTTCTTT,14,TRBD1,TRBJ1-1,TRBV28,-
CASSPGLVHNEQFF,TGTGCCAGCAGCCCCGGACTGGTGCACAATGAGCAGTTCTTC,14,-,TRBJ2-1,TRBV11-3,-
CASSSGRVRGNFQETQYF,TGTGCTAGCAGCTCCGGGAGGGTCAGGGGGAATTTCCAAGAGACCCAGTACTTC,18,-,TRBJ2-5,TRBV7-7,-
CASSHTQGSTEAFF,TGTGCCAGCAGCCATACACAGGGGAGCACTGAAGCTTTCTTT,14,TRBD1,TRBJ1-1,TRBV14,-
CASSLSSGQGETQYF,TGTGCCAGCAGCTTGAGCTCGGGGCAGGGGGAGACCCAGTACTTC,15,-,TRBJ2-5,TRBV7-8,-
CASSGGTGWTDTQYF,TGCGCCAGCAGTGGGGGGACAGGATGGACAGATACGCAGTATTTT,15,TRBD1,TRBJ2-3,TRBV10-1,-
CASSRGTSGDNEQFF,TGTGCCAGCAGCCGCGGGACTAGCGGCGACAATGAGCAGTTCTTC,15,TRBD2,TRBJ2-1,TRBV27,-
CASSLKGGVVYEQYF,TGTGCCAGCAGCCTTAAAGGAGGGGTGGTGTACGAGCAGTACTTC,15,-,TRBJ2-7,TRBV7-2,few
CARRGGHTDTQYF,TGTGCCAGGAGAGGGGGTCACACAGATACGCAGTATTTT,13,-,TRBJ2-3,TRBV2,-